Listed below are T cell receptor beta chains from one sample, sequenced in a study of patients and donors after allogeneic stem cell transplantation. In TCRdb, the RT-PCR reads were re-called with MiXCR into one record per CDR3 protein. There are hundreds of thousands of distinct CDR3 sequences in the sample; under 20% occur only once, and just over 7% lies in the top ten. Source material: blood, either unsorted or a sorted T cell fraction (not recorded which). The receptor set was obtained from a human donor who was either an allogeneic HSCT recipient or a stem cell or donor lymphocyte infusion donor (not recorded which). It is not recorded whose cells these are; they may come from a transplant donor. Both conserved end residues are part of each CDR3. The D gene is left open where the match is weak. A clone size is listed for some rows: how often the clone was seen (once, few, many), or a class if it is expanded.

TRBV27	NA	NA	TRBJ1-2	CASSLSVFPTRGYTF	TGTGCCAGCAGTTTATCGGTTTTTCCGACCAGAGGCTACACCTTC
TRBV7-2	TRBD1	few	TRBJ1-3	CASSPDRGPSSGNTIYF	TGTGCCAGCAGCCCCGACAGGGGTCCTAGCTCTGGAAACACCATATATTTT
TRBV14	NA	once	TRBJ2-1	CASSQGFRDTYNEQFF	TGTGCCAGCAGCCAAGGTTTCCGGGACACCTACAATGAGCAGTTCTTC
TRBV3-1	TRBD2	few	TRBJ2-3	CASSDLAGGPANTQYF	TGTGCCAGCAGCGACCTAGCGGGGGGGCCGGCGAATACGCAGTATTTT
TRBV7-9	NA	many	TRBJ2-2	CASSLIENTGELFF	TGTGCCAGCAGCTTAATAGAAAACACCGGGGAGCTGTTTTTT
TRBV21-1	NA	NA	TRBJ2-3	CASSKEGGQQYF	TGTGCCAGCAGCAAAGAGGGGGGACAGCAGTATTTT
TRBV6-4	NA	NA	TRBJ1-1	CASSDVGAVDTEAFF	TGTGCCAGCAGTGACGTTGGGGCGGTGGACACTGAAGCTTTCTTT
TRBV20-1	TRBD2	NA	TRBJ2-5	CSARDPGGRAFGKTQYF	TGCAGTGCTAGAGATCCTGGCGGGAGAGCGTTTGGGAAGACCCAGTACTTC
TRBV4-2	TRBD2	NA	TRBJ2-3	CASSPLGIAGTSTDTQYF	TGTGCCAGCAGCCCACTCGGGATAGCGGGGACTAGCACAGATACGCAGTATTTT
TRBV5-5	NA	few	TRBJ1-5	CASSFGLVAWPQHF	TGTGCCAGCAGCTTTGGGCTAGTAGCATGGCCCCAGCATTTT
TRBV10-3	TRBD1	few	TRBJ1-6	CAIGQGLSNSPLHF	TGTGCCATCGGACAGGGCCTCTCTAATTCACCCCTCCACTTT
TRBV20-1	NA	NA	TRBJ1-3	CSATRRTSGNTIYF	TGCAGTGCTACAAGACGGACCTCTGGAAACACCATATATTTT
TRBV5-1	NA	NA	TRBJ2-2	CASSLTGRLVFGELFF	TGCGCCAGCAGCTTGACGGGTCGCCTGGTGTTTGGGGAGCTGTTTTTT
TRBV5-1	TRBD1	few	TRBJ1-5	CASSLEGQGIQPQHF	TGCGCCAGCAGCTTGGAGGGACAGGGGATTCAGCCCCAGCATTTT
TRBV2	NA	NA	TRBJ1-1	CASTNRGAVNTEAFF	TGTGCCAGCACCAATCGCGGGGCCGTGAACACTGAAGCTTTCTTT
TRBV6-5	NA	NA	TRBJ1-5	CASSSRDHNQPQHF	TGTGCCAGCAGTTCCCGGGACCACAATCAGCCCCAGCATTTT
TRBV12-3/TRBV12-4	TRBD2	many	TRBJ2-1	CASSLQRGAYNEQFF	TGTGCCAGCAGTTTACAGCGGGGGGCCTACAATGAGCAGTTCTTC
TRBV12-3/TRBV12-4	NA	many	TRBJ1-2	CASSPPRIYGYTF	TGTGCCAGCAGTCCCCCCAGGATCTATGGCTACACCTTC